The next 30 T cell receptor beta chains were all read from a single sample in a study of beta chain features in type 1 diabetes listed by TCRdb under 2018. Libraries were constructed by the immunoSEQ multiplex PCR assay. The entire isolated RNA was reverse transcribed using the High Capacity cDNA Reverse Transcription Kit, and thus expressed TCRB transcripts were sequenced. TCRdb mirrors the immuneACCESS table, restricted to in-frame sequences. Some clones are absent from its copies; in checked studies, under half trace to an unresolved V gene, and the reason for the others is unknown. The sample profile shows 150,000 to 190,000 clones; about 8.1% of them were found once. Of the sample, about 0.6% falls within the top ten clones. Sequenced material: central memory CD4+ T cells from blood. All receptors derive from a man younger than 35 in good health.

The chain has TRBV7-2 and TRBJ2-3; the match to TRBD1 covers 9 bases. The CDR3 length is 16 residues. With V trimmed by 5 bases and J by 2 bases, 8 bases remained unmatched. Germline V gene lookup returns CDR1 SGHTA and CDR2 FQGNSA. CDR3 bases: TGTGCCAGCAGCGCCAAAGGACAGGGGTTCACAGATACGCAGTATTTT. Its protein product is CASSAKGQGFTDTQYF.

This clone was detected only a few times. CDR3 in amino acids: CASSGGRGETQYF. CDR3 nucleotides: TGTGCCAGCTCCGGGGGAAGAGGGGAGACCCAGTACTTC. This sequence joins TRBV19 and TRBJ2-5, with D maybe TRBD2 (6 bases). The CDR3 is 13 amino acids. V shed 9 bases and J shed 5 bases, with 16 bases lying between them. CDR1 LNHDA and CDR2 SQIVND come from the germline V gene (reference sequence).

This clone turned up a few times. This chain links TRBV4-3 with TRBJ1-1; a possible D gene is TRBD1 (5 bases). The CDR3 covers 13 residues. Germline CDR1 is LGHNA and CDR2 is YSLEER. V gave up 4 bases and J gave up 4 bases, with 10 bases separating them. CDR3 nucleotides: TGCGCCAGCAGCCTCCCCGGGGGCACTGAAGCTTTCTTT. It translates to CASSLPGGTEAFF.

This clone was seen at least ten times. The chain is built from TRBV2 and TRBJ2-5, with 9 bases fitting TRBD1. CDR1 is SNHLY, CDR2 FYNNEI, per germline. The junction had 6 bases not matched to a gene; V was cut back by 5 bases and J by 5 bases. This CDR3 contains 14 residues. CDR3 sequence reads: CASSLDRGTETQYF. Here the CDR3 DNA reads TGTGCCAGCAGTCTGGACAGGGGCACCGAGACCCAGTACTTC. The full variable domain, its missing parts supplied by reference TRBV2 and TRBJ2-5, is EPEVTQTPSHQVTQMGQEVILRCVPISNHLYFYWYRQILGQKVEFLVSFYNNEISEKSEIFDDQFSVERPDGSNFTLKIRSTKLEDSAMYFCASSLDRGTETQYFGPGTRLLVL.

The table lists this clone with a few counts. The chain recombines TRBV28 with TRBJ1-4; D call uncertain. V dropped 3 bases and J dropped 7 bases, with 18 bases sitting between them. Germline V lookup: CDR1 MDHEN, CDR2 SYDVKM. The CDR3 covers 16 residues. The CDR3 DNA follows: TGTGCCAGCAGTTTGGTAGTGGCCTCCGGGAGTGAAAAACTGTTTTTT. Residues: CASSLVVASGSEKLFF.

V usage is TRBV7-9 and J usage is TRBJ1-1; D call uncertain. Deletions cut 4 bases from V and 2 bases from J, with 11 bases between. Germline CDR1 and CDR2: SEHNR and FQNEAQ (reference sequence). The CDR3 runs to 14 residues. The CDR3 nucleotides are TGTGCCAGCAGCTCCCCCTTGAGAAACACTGAAGCTTTCTTT. This gives the protein CASSSPLRNTEAFF.

In this sample, this clone turned up a few times. The chain links TRBV7-6 to TRBJ1-2, with D hard to call. Per germline, CDR1 SGHVS and CDR2 FNYEAQ. This CDR3 is built from 13 residues. Trimming cost V 2 bases and J 1 base, with 5 bases left between them. The CDR3 sequence is CASSLPSNYGYTF. The CDR3 DNA reads TGTGCCAGCAGCTTACCCAGTAACTATGGCTACACCTTC. Filled out from reference TRBV7-6 and TRBJ1-2, the complete variable domain reads GAGVSQSPRYKVTKRGQDVALRCDPISGHVSLYWYRQALGQGPEFLTYFNYEAQQDKSGLPNDRFSAERPEGSISTLTIQRTEQRDSAMYRCASSLPSNYGYTFGSGTRLTVV.

This clone was found many times. This chain links TRBV4-2 with TRBJ2-5; D may be TRBD2 (6 bases). The CDR3 has 16 amino acids. V lost 0 bases and J 4 bases, leaving 15 bases between the germline ends. Germline CDR1 LGHNA, CDR2 YNFKEQ. The CDR3, as DNA: TGTGCCAGCAGCCAAGAAGGGACTCACCTCCGAGAGACCCAGTACTTC. Translating gives CASSQEGTHLRETQYF.

This clone was observed a handful of times. J is TRBJ2-5 and V is TRBV21-1; whether TRBD1, the table's D call, matches the DNA was not checked. TRBV21-1 is classified as a pseudogene. The CDR3 sequence is 15 residues long. The CDR3, as DNA: TGTGCCAGCAGCCAGAAGAAGGGGATTCAAGAGACCCAGTACTTC. Its protein product is CASSQKKGIQETQYF.

This clone was observed a handful of times. The chain couples TRBV5-1 to TRBJ1-1; TRBD1 agrees at 9 bases. The trim removed 4 bases at V and 4 bases at J, leaving 5 bases unmatched. This CDR3 is built from 14 residues. From germline, CDR1 is SGHRS and CDR2 YFSETQ. For the CDR3, the DNA is TGCGCCAGCAGCCTCCCGACAGGGGGCACTGAAGCTTTCTTT. It encodes CASSLPTGGTEAFF. The full variable domain, completed using reference TRBV5-1 and TRBJ1-1, is KAGVTQTPRYLIKTRGQQVTLSCSPISGHRSVSWYQQTPGQGLQFLFEYFSETQRNKGNFPGRFSGRQFSNSRSEMNVSTLELGDSALYLCASSLPTGGTEAFFGQGTRLTVV.

In its sample, this clone was seen a few times. The rearrangement uses TRBV30 and TRBJ1-3, with D tentatively TRBD1 (5 bases). This CDR3 comprises 13 residues. Germline V gene lookup returns CDR1 GTSNPN and CDR2 SVGIG (reference sequence). V gave up 6 bases and J gave up 2 bases, with 11 bases separating them. For the CDR3, the DNA is TGTGCCTGTCGGACACGAACTGGAAACACCATATATTTT. It encodes CACRTRTGNTIYF.

This clone showed up just a few times. The chain is built from TRBV6-5 and TRBJ1-2; D is perhaps TRBD1 (5 bases). Trimming removed 6 bases from V and 3 bases from J, with 17 bases in between. This CDR3 has 15 residues. Germline-derived CDR1 and CDR2 are MNHEY and SVGAGI. DNA of the CDR3: TGTGCCAGCAGCCAGTCTGGCCCGGGGGACTATGGCTACACCTTC. Translated: CASSQSGPGDYGYTF.

The chain uses TRBV7-2 and TRBJ2-1; 7 positions match TRBD2. From germline, CDR1 is SGHTA and CDR2 FQGNSA. V lost 4 bases to trimming and J lost 8 bases; unmatched junction nucleotides: 11. The CDR3 extends over 15 amino acids. The CDR3 sequence is CASSSWGRALDEQFF. CDR3 sequence (DNA): TGTGCCAGCAGCTCATGGGGGAGGGCCTTGGATGAGCAGTTCTTC.

This chain uses TRBV30 with TRBJ2-1, with 11 bases identical to TRBD2. This CDR3 is 14 amino acids long. Germline CDR1 is GTSNPN and CDR2 is SVGIG (reference sequence). The V gene end was trimmed by 4 bases and the J gene end by 6 bases; junction bases not matched to a gene: 5. In DNA, the CDR3 is TGTGCCTGGAACGTAGCGGGGGGGTCCAATGAGCAGTTCTTC. This encodes CAWNVAGGSNEQFF.

This clone has just a few counts. Additional DNA sequences in this sample encode the identical CDR3. V is TRBV5-4 and J is TRBJ2-7, with a possible D match to TRBD1 (6 bases). The CDR3 consists of 12 residues. Germline V gene sequence: CDR1 SGHNT, CDR2 YYREEE (reference sequence). With 2 bases removed from V and 4 bases from J, the gap between germline ends came to 7 bases. The CDR3 loop reads CASSLTGYEQYF. The CDR3, as DNA: TGTGCCAGCAGCTTAACAGGGTACGAGCAGTACTTC.

The sample holds a few counts of this clone. This sequence joins TRBV11-1 and TRBJ2-5; 12 bases align to TRBD1. CDR3 length: 15 residues. J gave up 6 bases and V 4 bases, and 6 bases lay outside the gene matches. CDR1 is SGHAT, CDR2 FQDESV, per germline (reference sequence). This CDR3 is CASSSGTGGLKTQYF. For the CDR3, the DNA is TGTGCCAGCAGCTCCGGGACAGGGGGCTTGAAGACCCAGTACTTC.

This clone occurred many times. The V call is TRBV7-9, the J call TRBJ2-7; D perhaps matches TRBD2 (6 bases). The CDR3 contains 14 residues. Germline CDR1 is SEHNR and CDR2 is FQNEAQ (reference sequence). V was trimmed by 1 base and J by 4 bases, leaving 11 bases between them. The CDR3 bases are TGTGCCAGCAGCTTAGGTGGAGGGGAGTACGAGCAGTACTTC. Its protein product is CASSLGGGEYEQYF.

This clone was counted between two and nine times. The J gene is TRBJ1-4, the V gene TRBV5-6; 10 positions agree with TRBD1. Unmatched junction bases numbered 8, after V lost 4 bases and J lost 8 bases. The length of the CDR3 is 15 residues. Germline V gene data show CDR1 as SGHDT and CDR2 as YYEEEE. The CDR3 DNA is TGTGCCAGCAGCATTGCAGGGACAGGGGAAGAAAAACTGTTTTTT. As protein: CASSIAGTGEEKLFF.

The V call is TRBV7-6, the J call TRBJ2-2; D not resolved. Trimming left V 4 bases short and J 8 bases short, with 8 bases between. Germline loops: CDR1 SGHVS, CDR2 FNYEAQ. The CDR3 totals 12 residues. The CDR3 loop reads CASSSTEGELFF. CDR3 nucleotides: TGTGCCAGCAGCTCAACAGAGGGGGAGCTGTTTTTT.

The chain employs TRBV19 and TRBJ1-2; D not resolved. V shed 3 bases and J shed 6 bases, with 11 bases lying between them. Germline V gene lookup returns CDR1 LNHDA and CDR2 SQIVND (reference sequence). There are 13 residues in the CDR3. In nucleotides, the CDR3 is TGTGCCAGTAGTATCCTAGGAACCAATGGCTACACCTTC. Translated, it gives CASSILGTNGYTF. Using reference TRBV19 and TRBJ1-2 for the parts outside the CDR3, the full variable domain is DGGITQSPKYLFRKEGQNVTLSCEQNLNHDAMYWYRQDPGQGLRLIYYSQIVNDFQKGDIAEGYSVSREKKESFPLTVTSAQKNPTAFYLCASSILGTNGYTFGSGTRLTVV.

This CDR3 reads CASSLADIEQFF. The DNA of the CDR3 is TGTGCCAGCAGCTTAGCGGACATCGAGCAGTTCTTC. The chain recombines TRBV7-9 with TRBJ2-1; a possible D gene is TRBD1 (5 bases). CDR1 is SEHNR and CDR2 is FQNEAQ in the germline V gene (reference sequence). Deletions cut 0 bases from V and 10 bases from J, with 7 bases between. There are 12 residues in the CDR3.

This clone has a count of ten or more. V usage is TRBV9 and J usage is TRBJ2-1; TRBD1 aligns across 8 bases. The CDR3 runs to 17 residues. From germline, CDR1 is SGDLS and CDR2 YYNGEE. The ends lost 3 bases at V and 1 base at J; junction bases unmatched: 9. CDR3 residues: CASSGRTGSGSYNEQFF. DNA for the CDR3: TGTGCCAGCAGCGGAAGGACAGGGTCCGGGTCCTACAATGAGCAGTTCTTC.

This chain's CDR3 is CASSYQGLQVETEAFF. DNA of the CDR3: TGTGCCAGCAGCTACCAGGGACTCCAAGTGGAGACTGAAGCTTTCTTT. The J gene is TRBJ1-1, the V gene TRBV13; possibly TRBD1 for D (5 bases). Trimming took 4 bases from V and 5 from J, leaving 20 bases between them. The germline CDR1 and CDR2 sequences are PRHDT and FYEKMQ (reference sequence). CDR3 length: 16 amino acids. The full variable domain, its missing parts supplied by reference TRBV13 and TRBJ1-1, is AAGVIQSPRHLIKEKRETATLKCYPIPRHDTVYWYQQGPGQDPQFLISFYEKMQSDKGSIPDRFSAQQFSDYHSELNMSSLELGDSALYFCASSYQGLQVETEAFFGQGTRLTVV.

This clone came up many times. V and J are TRBV29-1 and TRBJ1-1; 10 bases fit TRBD1. V shed 6 bases, J shed 6 bases, and the junction held 7 bases outside the gene matches. Germline CDR1 and CDR2: SQVTM and ANQGSEA. The CDR3 runs to 13 residues. This CDR3 is CSVRTGGESEAFF. In DNA, the CDR3 is TGCAGCGTAAGGACAGGGGGGGAGTCTGAAGCTTTCTTT.

Only a few counts were recorded for this clone. The chain carries TRBV4-1 and TRBJ1-5; TRBD1 agrees at 7 bases. Trimming took 3 bases from V and 11 from J; bases not matched to a gene: 16. There are 16 residues in the CDR3. From germline, CDR1 is MGHRA and CDR2 YSYEKL. The CDR3: CASSHTQLRGPLAQHF. CDR3 sequence (DNA): TGCGCCAGCAGCCATACCCAATTAAGGGGGCCACTAGCCCAGCATTTT.

The V call is TRBV11-2, the J call TRBJ2-2; D might be TRBD1 (5 bases). Germline V CDR1 and CDR2: SGHAT, FQNNGV. V was clipped by 10 bases and J by 0 bases, with 15 bases between them. This CDR3 comprises 15 residues. DNA for the CDR3: TGTGCCACCTCTAAGACAGTTACGAACACCGGGGAGCTGTTTTTT. Translating gives CATSKTVTNTGELFF.

This clone showed up many times. The chain employs TRBV19 and TRBJ2-7, with 9 bases fitting TRBD1. CDR1 is LNHDA and CDR2 is SQIVND in the germline V gene (reference sequence). This CDR3 region has 14 residues. Unmatched junction bases numbered 5, after V lost 6 bases and J lost 2 bases. DNA for the CDR3: TGTGCCAGTAGCTCGACAGGGGGGACCTACGAGCAGTACTTC. This translates into CASSSTGGTYEQYF.

This clone was counted a few times. CDR3 in DNA: TGTGCCAGCAGCTTAGATGGGACAGACCAAGAGACCCAGTACTTC. Translating gives CASSLDGTDQETQYF. The chain is built from TRBV11-1 and TRBJ2-5; TRBD1 matches 7 bases. The CDR3 loop spans 15 amino acids. V gave up 1 base and J gave up 0 bases; unmatched junction bases: 2. Germline V lookup: CDR1 SGHAT, CDR2 FQDESV (reference sequence).

V usage is TRBV28 and J usage is TRBJ1-6; 9 nucleotides line up with TRBD1. The V segment lost 4 bases and the J segment 6 bases; nucleotides outside the gene matches: 7. The CDR3 totals 16 residues. The germline V gene encodes CDR1 MDHEN and CDR2 SYDVKM. CDR3 sequence: CASSWETGGLNSPLHF. CDR3 nucleotide sequence: TGTGCCAGCAGTTGGGAGACAGGGGGACTTAATTCACCCCTCCACTTT.

The chain links TRBV5-4 to TRBJ2-3, with D possibly TRBD2 on 6 matching bases. The germline V gene has CDR1 SGHNT and CDR2 YYREEE (reference sequence). The CDR3 has 15 residues. The V and J ends lost 3 bases and 6 bases respectively, with 17 bases between them. CDR3 DNA sequence: TGTGCCAGCAGCTCCTATGGGGGGTCAGCGGATACGCAGTATTTT. This encodes CASSSYGGSADTQYF.